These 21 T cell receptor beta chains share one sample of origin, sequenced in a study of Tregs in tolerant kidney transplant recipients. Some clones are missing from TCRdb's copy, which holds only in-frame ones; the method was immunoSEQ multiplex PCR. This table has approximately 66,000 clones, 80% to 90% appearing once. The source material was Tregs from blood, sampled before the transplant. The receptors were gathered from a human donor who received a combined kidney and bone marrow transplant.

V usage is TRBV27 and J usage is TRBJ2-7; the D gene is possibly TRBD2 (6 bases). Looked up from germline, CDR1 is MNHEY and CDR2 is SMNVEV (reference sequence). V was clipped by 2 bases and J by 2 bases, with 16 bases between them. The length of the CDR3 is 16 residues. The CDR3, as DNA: TGTGCCAGCAGTTTAAAGAATCCGCGGGATGCCTACGAGCAGTACTTC. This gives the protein CASSLKNPRDAYEQYF.

This CDR3 is CASSESYPSNEQFF. The CDR3 DNA reads as TGTGCCAGCAGCGAGTCCTACCCTAGTAATGAGCAGTTCTTC. The chain combines TRBV9 with TRBJ2-1, with unresolved D. The germline V gene has CDR1 SGDLS and CDR2 YYNGEE. This CDR3 contains 14 residues. Trimming removed 3 bases from V and 7 bases from J, with 14 bases in between.

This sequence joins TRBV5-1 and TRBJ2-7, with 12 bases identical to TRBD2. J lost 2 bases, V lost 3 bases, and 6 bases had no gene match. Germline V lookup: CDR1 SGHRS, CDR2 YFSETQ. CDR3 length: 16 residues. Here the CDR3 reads CASSYRTSGATYEQYF. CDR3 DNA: TGCGCCAGCAGCTACCGGACTAGCGGGGCCACCTACGAGCAGTACTTC. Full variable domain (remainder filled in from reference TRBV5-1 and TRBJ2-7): KAGVTQTPRYLIKTRGQQVTLSCSPISGHRSVSWYQQTPGQGLQFLFEYFSETQRNKGNFPGRFSGRQFSNSRSEMNVSTLELGDSALYLCASSYRTSGATYEQYFGPGTRLTVT.

Here the CDR3 DNA reads TGCAGCGTTGGGGACGGTAGCAATCAGCCCCAGCATTTT. Protein sequence: CSVGDGSNQPQHF. The gene calls are TRBV29-1 and TRBJ1-5; possibly TRBD1 for D (5 bases). CDR3 length: 13 residues. Looked up from germline, CDR1 is SQVTM and CDR2 is ANQGSEA. V shed 4 bases and J shed 0 bases, with 7 bases lying between them.

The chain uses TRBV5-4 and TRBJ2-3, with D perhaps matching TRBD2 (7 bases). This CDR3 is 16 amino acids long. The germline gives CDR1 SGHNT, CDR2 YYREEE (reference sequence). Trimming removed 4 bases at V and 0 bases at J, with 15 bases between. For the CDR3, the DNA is TGTGCCAGCAGCCGACTCGGGGGGCTCAGCACAGATACGCAGTATTTT. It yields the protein CASSRLGGLSTDTQYF.

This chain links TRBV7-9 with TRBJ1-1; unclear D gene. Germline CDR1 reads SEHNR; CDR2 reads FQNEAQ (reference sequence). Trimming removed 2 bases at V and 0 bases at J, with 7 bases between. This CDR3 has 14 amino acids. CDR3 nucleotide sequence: TGTGCCAGCAGCTTACAGAGTATGAACACTGAAGCTTTCTTT. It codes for CASSLQSMNTEAFF.

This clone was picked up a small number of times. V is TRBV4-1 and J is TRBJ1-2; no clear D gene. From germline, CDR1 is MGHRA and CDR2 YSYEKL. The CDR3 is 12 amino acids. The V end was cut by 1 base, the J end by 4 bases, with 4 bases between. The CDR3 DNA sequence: TGCGCCAGCAGCCAAGTGAGCTATGGCTACACCTTC. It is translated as CASSQVSYGYTF.

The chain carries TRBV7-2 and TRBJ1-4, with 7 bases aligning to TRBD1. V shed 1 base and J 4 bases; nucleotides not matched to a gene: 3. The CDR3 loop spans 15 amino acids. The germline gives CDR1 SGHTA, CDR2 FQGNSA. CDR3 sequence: CASSLGQGYNEKLFF. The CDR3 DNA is TGTGCCAGCAGCTTAGGACAGGGTTATAATGAAAAACTGTTTTTT.

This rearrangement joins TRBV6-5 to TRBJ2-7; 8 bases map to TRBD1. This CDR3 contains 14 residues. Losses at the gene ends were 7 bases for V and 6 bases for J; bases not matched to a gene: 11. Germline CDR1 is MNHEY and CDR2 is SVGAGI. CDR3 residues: CASTGRGRLGEQYF. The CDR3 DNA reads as TGTGCCAGCACGGGCAGGGGGCGCCTTGGCGAGCAGTACTTC.

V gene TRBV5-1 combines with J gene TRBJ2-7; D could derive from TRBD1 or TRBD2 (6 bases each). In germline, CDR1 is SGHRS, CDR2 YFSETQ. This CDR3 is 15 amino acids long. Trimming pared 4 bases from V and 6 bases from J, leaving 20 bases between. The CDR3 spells CASSPPGAHSGEQYF. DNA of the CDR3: TGCGCCAGCAGCCCCCCGGGGGCGCATTCCGGCGAGCAGTACTTC.

This chain's CDR3 is CASRRQGAVNTEAFF. CDR3 coding DNA: TGCGCCAGCCGAAGACAGGGGGCGGTTAACACTGAAGCTTTCTTT. The chain combines TRBV5-1 with TRBJ1-1; 10 bases fit TRBD1. This CDR3 region has 15 residues. Germline-derived CDR1 and CDR2 are SGHRS and YFSETQ. J gave up 2 bases and V 7 bases, and 8 bases lay outside the gene matches.

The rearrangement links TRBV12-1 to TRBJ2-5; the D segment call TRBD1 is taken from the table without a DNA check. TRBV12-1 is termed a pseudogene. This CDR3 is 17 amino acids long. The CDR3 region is CASSFALFDRGKETQYF. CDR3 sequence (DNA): TGTGCCAGCAGCTTCGCACTATTTGACAGGGGAAAAGAGACCCAGTACTTC.

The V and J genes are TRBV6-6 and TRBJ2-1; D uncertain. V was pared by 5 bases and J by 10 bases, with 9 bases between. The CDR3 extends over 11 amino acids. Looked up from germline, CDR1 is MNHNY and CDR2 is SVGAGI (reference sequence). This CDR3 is CASSPLGEQFF. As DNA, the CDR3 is TGTGCCAGCAGTCCCCTGGGGGAGCAGTTCTTC.

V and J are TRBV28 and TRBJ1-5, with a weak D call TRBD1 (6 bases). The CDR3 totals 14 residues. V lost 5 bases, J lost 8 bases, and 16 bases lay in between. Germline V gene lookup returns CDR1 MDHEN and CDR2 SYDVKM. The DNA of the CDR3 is TGTGCCAGCAGTCGACACAGGGTCGAGGAGCCCCAGCATTTT. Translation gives CASSRHRVEEPQHF.

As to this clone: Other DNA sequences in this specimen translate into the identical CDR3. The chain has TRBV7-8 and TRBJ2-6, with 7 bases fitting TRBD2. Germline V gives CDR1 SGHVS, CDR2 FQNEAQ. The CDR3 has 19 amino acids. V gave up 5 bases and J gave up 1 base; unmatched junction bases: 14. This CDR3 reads CASSKVGRAGVSGANVLTF. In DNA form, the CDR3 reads TGTGCCAGCAGCAAAGTCGGGCGGGCGGGGGTATCTGGGGCCAACGTCCTGACTTTC.

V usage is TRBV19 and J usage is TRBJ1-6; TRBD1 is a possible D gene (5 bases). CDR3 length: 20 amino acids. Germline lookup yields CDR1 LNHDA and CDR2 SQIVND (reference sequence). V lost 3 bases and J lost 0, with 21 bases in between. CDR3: CASSMGTVDLLSSYNSPLHF. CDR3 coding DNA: TGTGCCAGTAGTATGGGGACGGTCGACCTTTTGAGCTCCTATAATTCACCCCTCCACTTT.

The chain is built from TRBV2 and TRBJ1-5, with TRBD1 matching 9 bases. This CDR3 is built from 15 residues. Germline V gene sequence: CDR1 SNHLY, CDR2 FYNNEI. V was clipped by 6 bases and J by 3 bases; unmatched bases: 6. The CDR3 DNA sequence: TGTGCCAGCAGGAGCGGGACAGGGTCCAATCAGCCCCAGCATTTT. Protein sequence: CASRSGTGSNQPQHF.

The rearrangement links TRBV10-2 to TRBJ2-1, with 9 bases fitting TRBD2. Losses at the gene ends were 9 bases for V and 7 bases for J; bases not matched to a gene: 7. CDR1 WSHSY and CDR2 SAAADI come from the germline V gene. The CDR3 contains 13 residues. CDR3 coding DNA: TGCGCCAGTAATAGCGGGAGTTCGAATGAGCAGTTCTTC. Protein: CASNSGSSNEQFF.

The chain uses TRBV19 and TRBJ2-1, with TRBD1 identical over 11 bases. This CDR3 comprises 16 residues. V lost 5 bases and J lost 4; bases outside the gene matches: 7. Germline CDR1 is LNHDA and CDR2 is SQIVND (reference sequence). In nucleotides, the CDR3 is TGTGCCAGTAGTTTGGCCGGACAGGGGGCATACAATGAGCAGTTCTTC. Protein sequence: CASSLAGQGAYNEQFF.

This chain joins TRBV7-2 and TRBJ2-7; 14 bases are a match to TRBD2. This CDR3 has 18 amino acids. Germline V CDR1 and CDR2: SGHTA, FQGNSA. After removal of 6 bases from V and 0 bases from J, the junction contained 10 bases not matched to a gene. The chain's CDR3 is CASRPPPGLAGASYEQYF. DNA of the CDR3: TGTGCCAGCAGGCCTCCTCCGGGACTAGCGGGAGCCTCCTACGAGCAGTACTTC.

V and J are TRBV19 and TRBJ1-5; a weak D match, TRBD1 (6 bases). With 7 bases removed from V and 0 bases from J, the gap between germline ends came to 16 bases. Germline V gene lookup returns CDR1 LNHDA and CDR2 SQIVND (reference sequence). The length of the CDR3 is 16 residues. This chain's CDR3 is CASTPDRPYSNQPQHF. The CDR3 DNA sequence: TGTGCCAGTACCCCGGACAGACCTTATAGCAATCAGCCCCAGCATTTT.